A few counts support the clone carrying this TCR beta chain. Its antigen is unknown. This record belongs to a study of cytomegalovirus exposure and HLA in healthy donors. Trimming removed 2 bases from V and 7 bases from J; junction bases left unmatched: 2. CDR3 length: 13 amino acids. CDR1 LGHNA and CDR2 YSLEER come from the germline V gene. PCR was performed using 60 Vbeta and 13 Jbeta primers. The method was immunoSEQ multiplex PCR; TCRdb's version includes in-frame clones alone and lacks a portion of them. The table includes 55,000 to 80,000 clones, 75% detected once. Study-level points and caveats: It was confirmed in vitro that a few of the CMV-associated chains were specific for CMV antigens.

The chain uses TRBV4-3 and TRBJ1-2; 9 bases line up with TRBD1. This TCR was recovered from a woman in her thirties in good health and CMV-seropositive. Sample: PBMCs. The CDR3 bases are TGCGCCAGCAGCCAAAGGGACAGGGCTGGCTACACCTTC. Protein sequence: CASSQRDRAGYTF.